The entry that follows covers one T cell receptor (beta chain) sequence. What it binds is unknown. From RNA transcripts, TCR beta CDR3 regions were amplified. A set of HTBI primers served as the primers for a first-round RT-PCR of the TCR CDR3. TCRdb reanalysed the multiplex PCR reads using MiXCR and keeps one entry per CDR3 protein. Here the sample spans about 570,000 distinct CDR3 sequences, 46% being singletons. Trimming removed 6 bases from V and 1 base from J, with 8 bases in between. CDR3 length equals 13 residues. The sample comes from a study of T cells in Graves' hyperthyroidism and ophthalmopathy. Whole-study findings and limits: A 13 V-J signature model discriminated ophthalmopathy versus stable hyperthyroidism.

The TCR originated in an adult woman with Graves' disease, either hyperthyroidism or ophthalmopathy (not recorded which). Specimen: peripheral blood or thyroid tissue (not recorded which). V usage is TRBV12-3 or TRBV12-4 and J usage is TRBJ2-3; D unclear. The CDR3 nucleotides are TGTGCCAGCAGGATTGCGGGCACAGATACGCAGTATTTT. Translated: CASRIAGTDTQYF.